This TCR beta chain emerged from a study of regulatory T cells in long-lasting Graves disease. The CDR3 is 18 residues long. Germline trimming cut 5 bases from V and 11 bases from J; bases unmatched to any gene: 21. Germline values: CDR1 SGHTA, CDR2 FQGNSA. Time point in this sample: newly diagnosed GD, antithyroid drugs for less than 3 months. RNA from PBMCs was the source of the TCR library. Overall study results and limits: Persistent patients shared thousands of public clonotypes among themselves. Newly diagnosed patients shared fewer, at roughly 900.

As regards this clonotype: Its antigen is not known. With a much larger clone just one base away, this may be a read error.

Construction of the TCR beta libraries employed iRepertoire HTBI primers in conjunction with Arm-PCR of CDR3 regions. In the source study's methods: Samples jointly harbored 62 TRBV and 14 TRBJ segments. TCRdb fed the multiplex PCR reads into MiXCR, producing one record per CDR3 protein. For this entry, the V and J calls and clone size follow TCRdb and not the study's own pipeline. The sample carries 250,000 to 300,000 distinct CDR3 sequences, around a sixth recorded once. A further study also used this sample, focusing on T cells in Graves' hyperthyroidism and ophthalmopathy. From that second work: The study defined stable Graves' hyperthyroidism as no ophthalmopathy progression within 18 months. Blood samples included most of the expanded thyroid clonotypes exceeding 0.001.

Sample: peripheral blood mononuclear cells (PBMCs), taken at new diagnosis, from a patient treated with antithyroid drugs. The chain couples TRBV7-2 to TRBJ2-5; 12 nucleotides align to TRBD1. The TCR was taken from a woman under 40 with Graves disease. CDR3 in DNA: TGTGCCAGCAGCGCCCAGGCGCCGGGACAGGGGGCGAACAATGAGCAGTACTTC. Translating gives CASSAQAPGQGANNEQYF.